This passage covers 18 T cell receptor beta chains from one sample sequenced in a study of shared clonotypes between healthy human individuals. CD45RO negativity and positive selection for CCR7 defined naive CD8 cells, a population that excluded terminally differentiated effector memory CD45RA+ cells. TCRdb's copy holds only in-frame clones and misses some; the assay was immunoSEQ multiplex PCR. The table shows about 2.1 million clones, with roughly 93% occurring only once. Sequencing was performed on naive CD8+ T cells from PBMCs. The receptors stem from a man aged 18 to 29 in good health. Some clones in this sample may be carry-over from other donors' samples.

The chain joins TRBV27 to TRBJ2-3; the D is unclear. CDR1 is MNHEY and CDR2 is SMNVEV in the germline V gene (reference sequence). V was clipped by 6 bases and J by 0 bases, with 19 bases between them. The CDR3 is 17 amino acids. CDR3 bases: TGTGCCAGCAGCTATAGGTCTACGCTTCTAAGCACAGATACGCAGTATTTT. Protein sequence: CASSYRSTLLSTDTQYF.

The rearrangement uses TRBV27 and TRBJ2-7; 9 nucleotides align to TRBD1. Per germline, CDR1 MNHEY and CDR2 SMNVEV (reference sequence). This CDR3 comprises 14 residues. Trimming cost V 3 bases and J 5 bases; bases outside gene matches: 5. As DNA, the CDR3 is TGTGCCAGCAGTTTCACCGGGACAGGGAACGAGCAGTACTTC. It yields the protein CASSFTGTGNEQYF.

Concerning this clone: Other DNA variants within this sample encode the same CDR3. This sequence joins TRBV9 and TRBJ2-3; no definite D call. The CDR3 sequence is 15 residues long. CDR1 SGDLS and CDR2 YYNGEE come from the germline V gene. Deletions cut 0 bases from V and 0 bases from J, with 8 bases between. The CDR3 loop reads CASSVGKGSTDTQYF. The CDR3, as DNA: TGTGCCAGCAGCGTAGGCAAGGGAAGCACAGATACGCAGTATTTT.

This chain links TRBV6-1 with TRBJ2-3, with TRBD2 identical over 13 bases. CDR1 and CDR2 from the germline V gene are MNHNS and SASEGT. The CDR3 loop spans 19 amino acids. Trimming removed 2 bases from V and 2 bases from J; junction bases left unmatched: 10. CDR3 protein: CASSERYWTSGRSTDTQYF. CDR3 nucleotide sequence: TGTGCCAGCAGTGAACGCTATTGGACTAGCGGGAGATCCACAGATACGCAGTATTTT.

V is TRBV6-1 and J is TRBJ1-5; no definite D call. CDR3 length equals 12 residues. V dropped 8 bases and J dropped 4 bases, with 9 bases sitting between them. Germline V gene data show CDR1 as MNHNS and CDR2 as SASEGT. This CDR3 reads CASSIGNQPQHF. The CDR3 bases are TGTGCCAGCTCGATCGGGAATCAGCCCCAGCATTTT.

A note on this clone: The sample carries other DNA sequences with the same CDR3. The rearrangement links TRBV27 to TRBJ2-6, with D perhaps TRBD1 (5 bases). This CDR3 comprises 14 residues. Per germline, CDR1 MNHEY and CDR2 SMNVEV (reference sequence). V was clipped by 6 bases and J by 0 bases, with 6 bases between them. The CDR3 is CASSQGSGANVLTF. DNA for the CDR3: TGTGCCAGCAGCCAGGGCTCTGGGGCCAACGTCCTGACTTTC.

The genes are TRBV6-5 and TRBJ2-2; 9 bases map to TRBD1. Germline loops: CDR1 MNHEY, CDR2 SVGAGI. After removal of 6 bases from V and 6 bases from J, the junction contained 8 bases not matched to a gene. The CDR3 is 15 residues long. The CDR3 loop reads CASSEARTGAGELFF. The CDR3 DNA is TGTGCCAGCAGCGAGGCCCGGACAGGGGCCGGGGAGCTGTTTTTT.

This chain links TRBV27 with TRBJ2-3; TRBD2 aligns across 9 bases. The CDR3 has 15 amino acids. The germline V gene has CDR1 MNHEY and CDR2 SMNVEV (reference sequence). Trimming cost V 6 bases and J 2 bases; bases outside gene matches: 6. The CDR3 bases are TGTGCCAGCAGCCCGGTAGCGGGAGTCACAGATACGCAGTATTTT. Residues: CASSPVAGVTDTQYF.

The rearrangement uses TRBV5-1 and TRBJ1-1; D is uncertain. CDR1 and CDR2 (germline): SGHRS, YFSETQ. The CDR3 contains 15 residues. V lost 0 bases and J lost 2, with 11 bases in between. This CDR3 reads CASSLARSLNTEAFF. The CDR3 nucleotides read TGCGCCAGCAGCTTGGCGAGGTCCCTTAACACTGAAGCTTTCTTT.

The chain carries TRBV30 and TRBJ2-7, with 9 bases fitting TRBD2. With V trimmed by 3 bases and J by 0 bases, 6 bases remained unmatched. Per germline, CDR1 GTSNPN and CDR2 SVGIG (reference sequence). The CDR3 contains 15 residues. For the CDR3, the DNA is TGTGCCTGGAGAGCCCCGACTAGCGGCTCCTACGAGCAGTACTTC. Protein sequence: CAWRAPTSGSYEQYF.

The chain is built from TRBV19 and TRBJ2-2; weak D call: TRBD1 (6 bases). The CDR3 loop spans 19 amino acids. Per the germline V gene, CDR1 is LNHDA and CDR2 is SQIVND (reference sequence). V lost 6 bases and J lost 6, with 29 bases in between. The CDR3 sequence is CASSSPSITGRGAAGELFF. The CDR3 DNA follows: TGTGCCAGTAGCTCCCCTTCGATTACAGGGAGAGGCGCGGCCGGGGAGCTGTTTTTT.

This clone was observed a single time. The gene calls are TRBV7-9 and TRBJ1-4; 10 nucleotides match TRBD1. Trimming removed 5 bases from V and 6 bases from J; junction bases left unmatched: 6. This CDR3 is 15 amino acids long. The germline CDR1 and CDR2 sequences are SEHNR and FQNEAQ (reference sequence). The chain's CDR3 is CASSPWTGGDEKLFF. The DNA for the CDR3 is TGTGCCAGCAGCCCCTGGACAGGGGGGGATGAAAAACTGTTTTTT.

This clone was seen a handful of times. This CDR3 is also generated by other DNA sequences in the sample. The genes are TRBV4-1 and TRBJ1-1, with D possibly being TRBD1 (6 bases). CDR1 is MGHRA, CDR2 YSYEKL, per germline. The CDR3 has 13 amino acids. The V gene lost 0 bases and the J gene lost 8 bases, with 10 bases spanning the gap. The CDR3 DNA reads TGCGCCAGCAGCCAAGATGTCAGGGGAGAAGCTTTCTTT. Residues: CASSQDVRGEAFF.

The chain recombines TRBV7-9 with TRBJ1-1; the match to TRBD1 covers 8 bases. The V gene end was trimmed by 0 bases and the J gene end by 6 bases; junction bases not matched to a gene: 6. The germline V gene encodes CDR1 SEHNR and CDR2 FQNEAQ (reference sequence). The CDR3 covers 15 residues. Written as DNA, the CDR3 is TGTGCCAGCAGCTTAGCCGACAGGGGAGGGTCTGAAGCTTTCTTT. It is translated as CASSLADRGGSEAFF.

The CDR3 nucleotides are TGTGCCAGCAGTCCTGCCACAGGGTACAATGAGCAGTTCTTC. This codes for CASSPATGYNEQFF. This chain joins TRBV27 and TRBJ2-1; a possible D gene is TRBD1 (6 bases). The germline gives CDR1 MNHEY, CDR2 SMNVEV (reference sequence). V gave up 5 bases and J gave up 4 bases, with 12 bases separating them. This CDR3 has 14 amino acids.

The chain combines TRBV30 with TRBJ2-4; 9 bases line up with TRBD1. From germline, CDR1 is GTSNPN and CDR2 SVGIG (reference sequence). This CDR3 comprises 17 residues. After removal of 5 bases from V and 1 base from J, the junction contained 12 bases not matched to a gene. CDR3 region: CAWWGLQQGAAKNIQYF. In DNA form, the CDR3 reads TGTGCCTGGTGGGGACTGCAACAGGGGGCGGCCAAAAACATTCAGTACTTC.

The V gene is TRBV4-2, the J gene TRBJ2-5; 12 positions agree with TRBD2. Germline V gene data show CDR1 as LGHNA and CDR2 as YNFKEQ. CDR3 length equals 16 residues. The V gene end was trimmed by 2 bases and the J gene end by 5 bases; junction bases not matched to a gene: 6. CDR3 DNA sequence: TGTGCCAGCAGCCAATCTAGCGGGAGGGTTGGGGAGACCCAGTACTTC. It codes for CASSQSSGRVGETQYF.

V usage is TRBV27 and J usage is TRBJ2-1, with 9 bases aligning to TRBD1. There are 16 residues in the CDR3. V lost 5 bases, J lost 1 base, and 6 bases stayed unmatched. Germline V gene lookup returns CDR1 MNHEY and CDR2 SMNVEV (reference sequence). CDR3 sequence: CASSPTGGGSYNEQFF. The DNA for the CDR3 is TGTGCCAGCAGTCCTACAGGGGGCGGGTCCTACAATGAGCAGTTCTTC.